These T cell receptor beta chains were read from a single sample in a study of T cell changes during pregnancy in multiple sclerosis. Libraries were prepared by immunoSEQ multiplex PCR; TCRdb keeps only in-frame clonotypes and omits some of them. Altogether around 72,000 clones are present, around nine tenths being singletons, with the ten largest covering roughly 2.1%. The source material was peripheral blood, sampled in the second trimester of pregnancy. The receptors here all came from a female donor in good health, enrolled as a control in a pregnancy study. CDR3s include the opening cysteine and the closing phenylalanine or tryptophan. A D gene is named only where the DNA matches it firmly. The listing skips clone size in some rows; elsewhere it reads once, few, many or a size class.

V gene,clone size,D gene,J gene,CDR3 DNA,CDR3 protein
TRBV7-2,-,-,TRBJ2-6,TGTGCCAGCAGCCCTTTTGGGGCCAACGTCCTGACTTTC,CASSPFGANVLTF
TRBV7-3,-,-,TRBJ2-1,TGTGCCAGCAGTTACGACAGTTCCTACAATGAGCAGTTCTTC,CASSYDSSYNEQFF
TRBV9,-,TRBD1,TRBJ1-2,TGTGCCAGCAGCGGCAGAATGGGACAGCTTTTTCATGGCTACACCTTC,CASSGRMGQLFHGYTF
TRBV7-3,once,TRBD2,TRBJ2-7,TGTGCCAGCAGCTTAAGGAGTGCTAGCGGGGGCTACGAGCAGTACTTC,CASSLRSASGGYEQYF
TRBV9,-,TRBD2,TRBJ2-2,TGTGCCAGCTCCGGGGGGAGGAACACCGGGGAGCTGTTTTTT,CASSGGRNTGELFF
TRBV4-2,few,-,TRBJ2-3,TGTGCCAGCAGCCGATCAGGGAGCACAGATACGCAGTATTTT,CASSRSGSTDTQYF
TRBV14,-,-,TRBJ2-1,TGTGCCAGCAGCCAAGATTCTCCGGTCTACTACAATGAGCAGTTCTTC,CASSQDSPVYYNEQFF
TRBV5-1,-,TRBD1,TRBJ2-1,TGCGCCAGCAGCGCGGGACAGGTGGGCAATGAGCAGTTCTTC,CASSAGQVGNEQFF
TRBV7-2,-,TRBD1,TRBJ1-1,TGTGCCAGCAGCACCCGGACAGGGAACACTGAAGCTTTCTTT,CASSTRTGNTEAFF
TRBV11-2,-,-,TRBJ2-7,TGTGCCAGCAGCTCGACAGGAGATACCTACGAGCAGTACTTC,CASSSTGDTYEQYF
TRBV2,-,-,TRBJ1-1,TGTGCCACCCTAACGTCTAGTAAAGCTTTCTTT,CATLTSSKAFF
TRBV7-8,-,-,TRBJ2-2,TGTGCCAGCAGCTTAGTTGCCCTAAACACCGGGGAGCTGTTTTTT,CASSLVALNTGELFF
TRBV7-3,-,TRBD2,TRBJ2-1,TGTGCCAGCAGACTAGGCGGGGGGGCTTACAATGAGCAGTTCTTC,CASRLGGGAYNEQFF
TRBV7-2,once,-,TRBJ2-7,TGTGCCAGCAGTACTAACTCCTACGAGCAGTACTTC,CASSTNSYEQYF
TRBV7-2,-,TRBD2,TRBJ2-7,TGTGCCAGCAGCCGTACGGGCGGGGGGGCTTACGAGCAGTACTTC,CASSRTGGGAYEQYF
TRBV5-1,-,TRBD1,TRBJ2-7,TGCGCCAGCAGCCTCGGACAGGGCCGATTCGACGAGCAGTACTTC,CASSLGQGRFDEQYF
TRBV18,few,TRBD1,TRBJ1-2,TGTGCCAGCTCTCCCGGGACAGGGTATAATGGCTACACCTTC,CASSPGTGYNGYTF
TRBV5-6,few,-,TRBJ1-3,TGTGCCAGCACCTTCGGGGGGCATGGAAACACCATATATTTT,CASTFGGHGNTIYF
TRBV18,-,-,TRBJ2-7,TGTGCCAGCTCCAGGCTTTACGAGCAGTACTTC,CASSRLYEQYF
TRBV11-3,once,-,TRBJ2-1,TGTGCCACGGAGGGTAACAATGAGCAGTTCTTC,CATEGNNEQFF
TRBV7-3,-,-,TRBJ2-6,TGTGCCAGCAGCCCATGCCGCTTACAAAGTCGGGCCAACGTCCTGACTTTC,CASSPCRLQSRANVLTF
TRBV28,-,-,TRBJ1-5,TGTGCCAGCAGGCCGAGGGGGTCGGGGCAGCCCCAGCATTTT,CASRPRGSGQPQHF
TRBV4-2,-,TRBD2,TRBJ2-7,TGTGCCAGCAGCCAAGATCTGGGGGGGGGCTCCTACGAGCAGTACTTC,CASSQDLGGGSYEQYF
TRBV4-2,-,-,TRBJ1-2,TGTGCCAGCAGCCAACCCGTTGCGGTTGTGGAGAACTATGGCTACACCTTC,CASSQPVAVVENYGYTF
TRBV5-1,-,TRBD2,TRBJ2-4,TGCGCCAGCAGCTTGTACGGGGGGTCCCGTCGTTTAAACATTCAGTACTTC,CASSLYGGSRRLNIQYF
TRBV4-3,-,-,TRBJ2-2,TGCGCCAGCAGCCCGGTCCTTAGTGAGAACACCGGGGAGCTGTTTTTT,CASSPVLSENTGELFF
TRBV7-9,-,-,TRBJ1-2,TGTGCCAGCAGCTTAGCTACATGGTCTGGCTACACCTTC,CASSLATWSGYTF
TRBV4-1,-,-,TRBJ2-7,TGCGCCAGCAGCCCAGAGGCCCAGGGGATCCCCTACGAGCAGTACTTC,CASSPEAQGIPYEQYF
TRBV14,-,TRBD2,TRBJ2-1,TGTGCCAGCAGCGCGGATCTTCTAGCGGGAGCTTACTCCTACAATGAGCAGTTCTTC,CASSADLLAGAYSYNEQFF
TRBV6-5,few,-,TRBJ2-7,TGTGCCAGCAGTTACTCGGCAGGGATGATGTACGAGCAGTACTTC,CASSYSAGMMYEQYF
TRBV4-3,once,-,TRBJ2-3,TGCGCCAGCAGCCAAGAATACCGGGGGAGCACAGATACGCAGTATTTT,CASSQEYRGSTDTQYF